The clone carrying this T cell receptor beta chain has only a few counts. Its antigen is as yet unknown. CDR1 and CDR2 (germline): ENHRY, SYGVKD. V lost 3 bases and J lost 0, with 14 bases in between. The CDR3 has 16 amino acids. Combining a sample-barcoded 5' primer with a J-beta primer mix, a second PCR ran for roughly 6 to 12 cycles. From each sample, at least 3 million paired-end reads containing CDR3 were obtained. TCRdb re-called the 5' RACE reads with MiXCR, one entry per CDR3 protein. The sample consists of 750,000 to 1,000,000 distinct CDR3 sequences, approximately 32% of them appearing once. The sample comes from a study of blood T cells in healthy people across ages. Broader study findings: Aged donors had fewer naive CD4+ cells and lower diversity than long-lived donors.

These data also formed part of another study, on T cells of mothers and their children. That work contributes: Barcodes for each sample and 2-4 random nucleotides were added by the M1S primer used in the second PCR. Related mother and child pairs showed slightly greater overlap (not significant) than unrelated pairs did.

Source material: blood. The TCR originated in a woman aged 40 to 50 in good health. This chain joins TRBV10-3 and TRBJ1-1; D call uncertain. The CDR3 bases are TGTGCCATCAGTGATTTCTCCTGGCGCCTGAACACTGAAGCTTTCTTT. As protein: CAISDFSWRLNTEAFF.